The sequence of this TCR beta chain was determined in a study of shared clonotypes between healthy human individuals. Whole-study context: In total, the donors were a couple of women and a few men aged 18 to 49.

For this clone: The antigen remains undetermined.

The V end was cut by 7 bases, the J end by 0 bases, with 13 bases between. Per germline, CDR1 SGDLS and CDR2 YYNGEE. The CDR3 spans 14 residues. Whole-study findings and limits: Roughly 5% of naive CD4 clonotypes were shared across four donors. Sample collection involved blood only; tissue repertoires are likely different.

For sorted subsets, 200 ng DNA per replicate equaled 30,000 or so T cell genomes. Only in-frame clones appear in the TCRdb table, and some are missing; sequencing was by immunoSEQ multiplex PCR. The repertoire has approximately 710,000 clones, about 92% of them found once; the top ten carry roughly 36%. This rearrangement joins TRBV9 to TRBJ1-1; the D is unclear. The receptor comes from a man in his late teens or twenties in good health. Some clones in this sample may be carry-over from other donors' samples. Sequencing input: memory CD8+ T cells from PBMCs. Subset described: CD45RO+ cells pooled with CCR7-negative TemRA cells. This CDR3 reads CASSEGGMNTEAFF. In DNA form, the CDR3 reads TGTGCCAGCTCAGAGGGAGGGATGAACACTGAAGCTTTCTTT.